The text below deals with one TCR beta chain. Antigen unknown. The data originate from a study of cytotoxic CD8 clonotypes in ibrutinib-treated CLL. Regarding the study as a whole: Public clonotypes occurred uncommonly; on treatment, they contracted or remained stable.

Genomic DNA in a quantity of approximately 1.8 micrograms was derived from cryopreserved PBMCs for TCR beta libraries. V shed 5 bases and J 2 bases; nucleotides not matched to a gene: 10. There are 18 residues in the CDR3. Germline CDR1 and CDR2: SGHAT and FQNNGV. Measured with immunoSEQ multiplex PCR; TCRdb has only the in-frame clones, and not every one. The table shows 50,000 to 75,000 clones, with around 68% occurring only once. The rearrangement uses TRBV11-2 and TRBJ2-7; TRBD2 agrees at 15 bases. The material was PBMCs, obtained after 12 months of ibrutinib treatment. The origin of this receptor is a human donor with chronic lymphocytic leukemia. The chain's CDR3 is CASSIYGTSGRRTYEQYF. CDR3 nucleotides: TGTGCCAGCAGCATTTATGGGACTAGCGGGAGGCGCACCTACGAGCAGTACTTC. The full variable domain, with the rest looked up from reference TRBV11-2 and TRBJ2-7, is EAGVAQSPRYKIIEKRQSVAFWCNPISGHATLYWYQQILGQGPKLLIQFQNNGVVDDSQLPKDRFSAERLKGVDSTLKIQPAKLEDSAVYLCASSIYGTSGRRTYEQYFGPGTRLTVT.